The 16 T cell receptor beta chains reported below all come from one sample, sequenced in a study of patients and donors after allogeneic stem cell transplantation. Each CDR3 protein is one row after TCRdb ran MiXCR on the RT-PCR reads. The sample has more than 150,000 distinct CDR3 sequences; more than 20% are singletons. Sequences were obtained from blood, either unsorted or a sorted T cell fraction (not recorded which). The receptors here all came from a human donor who was either an allogeneic HSCT recipient or a stem cell or donor lymphocyte infusion donor (not recorded which). It is not recorded whose cells these are; they may come from a transplant donor.

The V and J genes are TRBV5-4 and TRBJ2-1; no firm D call. V was clipped by 0 bases and J by 5 bases, with 15 bases between them. Germline V gives CDR1 SGHNT, CDR2 YYREEE (reference sequence). CDR3 length equals 16 residues. In DNA, the CDR3 is TGTGCCAGCAGCTTGGCAGGCAGGTTATTTAACAATGAGCAGTTCTTC. Protein sequence: CASSLAGRLFNNEQFF. Filled out from reference TRBV5-4 and TRBJ2-1, the complete variable domain reads ETGVTQSPTHLIKTRGQQVTLRCSSQSGHNTVSWYQQALGQGPQFIFQYYREEENGRGNFPPRFSGLQFPNYSSELNVNALELDDSALYLCASSLAGRLFNNEQFFGPGTRLTVL.

In the case of this clonotype: The conserved phenylalanine or tryptophan normally closing the CDR3 is absent here, so this likely arose from a read error. This chain uses TRBV12-3 or TRBV12-4 with TRBJ1-1, with a weak D call TRBD1 (6 bases). The CDR3 runs 14 residues. V was clipped by 4 bases and J by 4 bases, with 13 bases between them. This chain's CDR3 is CASSSRDTSTEAFL. The CDR3 DNA reads TGTGCCAGCAGTTCCCGGGACACCTCCACTGAAGCTTTCTTG.

This clonotype was counted only a few times. V usage is TRBV4-3 and J usage is TRBJ2-7; 8 bases map to TRBD2. Per germline, CDR1 LGHNA and CDR2 YSLEER. The CDR3 runs to 15 residues. Unmatched junction bases numbered 6, after V lost 1 base and J lost 4 bases. The CDR3 sequence is CASSQVREGHYEQYF. CDR3 DNA sequence: TGCGCCAGCAGCCAAGTTCGGGAGGGCCATTACGAGCAGTACTTC.

This clonotype was counted at least ten times. J is TRBJ1-1 and V is TRBV14, with D unresolved. Trimming took 3 bases from V and 1 from J, leaving 21 bases between them. CDR3 length: 18 residues. Germline V gene lookup returns CDR1 SGHDN and CDR2 FVKESK. The CDR3 nucleotides read TGTGCCAGCAGCCACCTGAGGTGGGGAGCCGGGCCGAACACTGAAGCTTTCTTT. Translated: CASSHLRWGAGPNTEAFF.

This clonotype was detected a few times. V gene TRBV27 combines with J gene TRBJ1-5; no clear D gene. Germline V CDR1 and CDR2: MNHEY, SMNVEV (reference sequence). The CDR3 runs 15 residues. Trimming left V 6 bases short and J 1 base short, with 13 bases between. CDR3 sequence: CASSRLGISNQPQHF. The CDR3 region has the DNA TGTGCCAGCAGCCGCCTTGGGATCAGCAATCAGCCCCAGCATTTT.

CDR3 nucleotides: TGCGCCAGCAGCTTGGTCACATACACCTACGAGCAGTACTTC. Its protein product is CASSLVTYTYEQYF. V gene TRBV5-1 combines with J gene TRBJ2-7; D is undetermined. Trimming removed 0 bases from V and 2 bases from J, with 9 bases in between. The CDR3 is 14 residues long. CDR1 and CDR2 from the germline V gene are SGHRS and YFSETQ. Complete variable domain (other parts from reference TRBV5-1 and TRBJ2-7): KAGVTQTPRYLIKTRGQQVTLSCSPISGHRSVSWYQQTPGQGLQFLFEYFSETQRNKGNFPGRFSGRQFSNSRSEMNVSTLELGDSALYLCASSLVTYTYEQYFGPGTRLTVT.

J is TRBJ2-1 and V is TRBV11-3; D remains unclear. The CDR3 is 15 residues long. Trimming cost V 0 bases and J 4 bases, with 10 bases left between them. CDR1 and CDR2 from the germline V gene are SGHNT and YENEEA. CDR3 nucleotides: TGTGCCAGCAGCTTAGAACGGCTGGGTTACAATGAGCAGTTCTTC. This codes for CASSLERLGYNEQFF.

The chain has TRBV6-5 and TRBJ1-1, with D tentatively TRBD1 (5 bases). V lost 6 bases and J 1 base, leaving 15 bases between the germline ends. The CDR3 runs to 15 residues. Germline V gene sequence: CDR1 MNHEY, CDR2 SVGAGI. In nucleotides, the CDR3 is TGTGCCAGCAGCTCCAGGGCTTACGGGAACACTGAAGCTTTCTTT. Amino acids: CASSSRAYGNTEAFF.

This clonotype was seen a few times. The chain joins TRBV24-1 to TRBJ1-5, with TRBD1 identical over 7 bases. The CDR3 covers 14 residues. J was trimmed by 4 bases and V by 12 bases; bases with no gene match: 11. Per germline, CDR1 KGHDR and CDR2 SFDVKD. CDR3 DNA: TGTGCCTCTCAGGGGGAGGGGTGGAATCAGCCCCAGCATTTT. As protein: CASQGEGWNQPQHF.

This clonotype was picked up a small number of times. The chain has TRBV20-1 and TRBJ2-7; D unclear. V was clipped by 0 bases and J by 5 bases, with 20 bases between them. The CDR3 length is 16 residues. Germline values: CDR1 DFQATT, CDR2 SNEGSKA (reference sequence). CDR3 in DNA: TGCAGTGCTAGAGATTTGGTCCTTATTAGCCCCGACGAGCAGTACTTC. It encodes CSARDLVLISPDEQYF.

V usage is TRBV20-1 and J usage is TRBJ1-2; no firm D call. CDR1 and CDR2 from the germline V gene are DFQATT and SNEGSKA (reference sequence). The CDR3 length is 12 residues. Trimming removed 6 bases at V and 11 bases at J, with 19 bases between. CDR3 DNA: TGCAGTGCGACCAACAACTATTGGCTTTACACCTTC. Its protein product is CSATNNYWLYTF.

This clonotype has a single count. The chain links TRBV18 to TRBJ2-7; 9 bases fit TRBD2. CDR1 is KGHSH, CDR2 LQKENI, per germline. There are 15 residues in the CDR3. Losses at the gene ends were 2 bases for V and 2 bases for J; bases not matched to a gene: 4. DNA for the CDR3: TGTGCCAGCTCACCAAGGTCTAGCGGGACCTACGAGCAGTACTTC. This encodes CASSPRSSGTYEQYF.

This clonotype was picked up a small number of times. The rearrangement uses TRBV12-3 or TRBV12-4 and TRBJ2-4; TRBD1 aligns across 8 bases. This CDR3 is built from 17 residues. V was clipped by 5 bases and J by 3 bases; unmatched bases: 12. The CDR3 reads CASSPQGTGWIKNIQYF. The CDR3 DNA follows: TGTGCCAGCAGTCCCCAAGGGACAGGTTGGATCAAAAACATTCAGTACTTC.

This clonotype appeared a few times. The chain couples TRBV12-3 or TRBV12-4 to TRBJ1-4; D is uncertain. V lost 3 bases and J 3 bases, leaving 8 bases between the germline ends. The CDR3 contains 14 residues. CDR3 DNA: TGTGCCAGCAGTTTTAGATCACCTAATGAAAAACTGTTTTTT. It is translated as CASSFRSPNEKLFF.

This clonotype was picked up many times. The chain recombines TRBV4-1 with TRBJ1-5, with unresolved D. From germline, CDR1 is MGHRA and CDR2 YSYEKL. The V gene lost 4 bases and the J gene lost 3 bases, with 13 bases spanning the gap. The CDR3 runs 15 residues. CDR3 coding DNA: TGCGCCAGCAGCCCCTACGCGGGAGACAATCAGCCCCAGCATTTT. Translated, it gives CASSPYAGDNQPQHF.

The J gene is TRBJ2-1, the V gene TRBV5-5; the D gene could be TRBD1 or TRBD2 (6 bases each). The CDR3 loop spans 17 amino acids. V was shortened by 0 bases and J by 6 bases, with 19 bases between the two germline ends. Germline V CDR1 and CDR2: SGHKS, YYEKEE (reference sequence). The CDR3 here is CASSLAGSGALGNEQFF. For the CDR3, the DNA is TGTGCCAGCAGCTTGGCCGGGTCGGGGGCCCTAGGCAATGAGCAGTTCTTC.